This T cell receptor beta chain was captured in a study of identical twins. After removal of 6 bases from V and 1 base from J, the junction contained 7 bases not matched to a gene. CDR1 is MNHNS and CDR2 is SASEGT in the germline V gene. CDR3 size: 15 residues. From the 5' RACE reads, TCRdb called clonotypes with MiXCR, one entry per CDR3 protein. Here the sample spans approximately 140,000 distinct CDR3 sequences, roughly 3.3% being singletons. The receptor was isolated from a man aged 18 to 29 in good health. This sequence joins TRBV6-1 and TRBJ2-5, with 8 bases fitting TRBD1. Sequencing was done on a sample of memory T cells sorted from blood. The CDR3 nucleotides read TGTGCCAGCAGCCCCGACAGGGGCTCCCAAGAGACCCAGTACTTC. Translating it yields CASSPDRGSQETQYF.